Below, 27 T cell receptor beta chains from the same sample are listed, as sequenced in a study of OX40 agonist ivuxolimab in advanced cancers. Clones were sequenced by immunoSEQ multiplex PCR, and TCRdb holds only the in-frame ones, with some missing. Here the sample spans around 70,000 clones, approximately 78% being singletons. The starting material was CD4+ or CD8+ T cells sorted from blood, obtained in a trial of the OX40 agonist ivuxolimab. The receptors stem from an adult with an advanced solid tumor such as melanoma, head and neck, liver or kidney cancer.

V is TRBV5-4 and J is TRBJ2-2, with D possibly matching TRBD2 (6 bases). This CDR3 comprises 15 residues. Germline lookup yields CDR1 SGHNT and CDR2 YYREEE (reference sequence). Trimming took off 2 bases at V and 8 bases at J, with 16 bases between the two ends. CDR3 region: CASSFIVGGEGELFF. In DNA form, the CDR3 reads TGTGCCAGCAGCTTCATAGTGGGGGGAGAGGGGGAGCTGTTTTTT.

V usage is TRBV19 and J usage is TRBJ2-2; TRBD2 matches 14 bases. Germline V CDR1 and CDR2: LNHDA, SQIVND (reference sequence). V lost 0 bases to trimming and J lost 5 bases; unmatched junction nucleotides: 5. The CDR3 has 18 amino acids. CDR3 coding DNA: TGTGCCAGTAGTATAGAGGGACTAGCGGGAGTCCCGACCGGGGAGCTGTTTTTT. It specifies CASSIEGLAGVPTGELFF.

The chain couples TRBV28 to TRBJ1-2, with D maybe TRBD1 (5 bases). CDR1 is MDHEN, CDR2 SYDVKM, per germline. V was pared by 6 bases and J by 1 base, with 18 bases between. This CDR3 is 16 amino acids long. The CDR3 loop is CASRYSGSGLNYGYTF. CDR3 nucleotides: TGTGCCAGCAGATATTCGGGCTCGGGGCTTAACTATGGCTACACCTTC.

The V and J genes are TRBV18 and TRBJ2-2; 7 nucleotides line up with TRBD2. Unmatched junction bases numbered 2, after V lost 3 bases and J lost 1 base. Germline V gives CDR1 KGHSH, CDR2 LQKENI. This CDR3 is 15 amino acids long. CDR3 residues: CASSPPGGNTGELFF. In DNA, the CDR3 is TGTGCCAGCTCACCCCCGGGAGGGAACACCGGGGAGCTGTTTTTT.

The chain has TRBV2 and TRBJ2-6, with TRBD1 matching 7 bases. The CDR3 runs to 16 residues. The V segment lost 4 bases and the J segment 0 bases; nucleotides outside the gene matches: 3. Germline CDR1 reads SNHLY; CDR2 reads FYNNEI. CDR3 region: CASSGDRSSGANVLTF. The CDR3 nucleotides are TGTGCCAGCAGTGGGGACAGAAGCTCTGGGGCCAACGTCCTGACTTTC.

The rearrangement uses TRBV30 and TRBJ1-4, with D possibly matching TRBD1 (5 bases). Germline V gene lookup returns CDR1 GTSNPN and CDR2 SVGIG (reference sequence). The V end lost 3 bases, the J end lost 8 bases, and 13 bases lay between the germline ends. This CDR3 region has 13 residues. The CDR3 DNA sequence: TGTGCCTGGAGGGGCAGGGCGGGCGAAAAACTGTTTTTT. As protein: CAWRGRAGEKLFF. The whole variable domain, remainder taken from reference TRBV30 and TRBJ1-4, is SQTIHQWPATLVQPVGSPLSLECTVEGTSNPNLYWYRQAAGRGLQLLFYSVGIGQISSEVPQNLSASRPQDRQFILSSKKLLLSDSGFYLCAWRGRAGEKLFFGSGTQLSVL.

This chain joins TRBV29-1 and TRBJ2-7; 13 bases fit TRBD2. This CDR3 is built from 16 residues. CDR1 SQVTM and CDR2 ANQGSEA come from the germline V gene. Germline trimming cut 6 bases from V and 2 bases from J; bases unmatched to any gene: 10. Here the CDR3 reads CSVSGLAGIVPYEQYF. CDR3 in DNA: TGCAGCGTGTCGGGACTAGCGGGGATCGTTCCCTACGAGCAGTACTTC.

V is TRBV7-7 and J is TRBJ2-7; D not resolved. CDR1 and CDR2 (germline): SSHAT, FNYEAQ (reference sequence). The V end was cut by 5 bases, the J end by 3 bases, with 5 bases between. The CDR3 contains 11 residues. The CDR3 sequence is CASSLNYEQYF. CDR3 DNA: TGTGCCAGCAGCCTCAACTACGAGCAGTACTTC.

This chain uses TRBV19 with TRBJ2-1; D may be TRBD1 (5 bases). Germline CDR1 and CDR2: LNHDA and SQIVND (reference sequence). V was shortened by 1 base and J by 2 bases, with 9 bases between the two germline ends. This CDR3 is 15 amino acids long. CDR3 nucleotides: TGTGCCAGTAGTATAGCGGCAGGGACCTACAATGAGCAGTTCTTC. Protein: CASSIAAGTYNEQFF. Drawing the rest from reference TRBV19 and TRBJ2-1, the complete variable domain is DGGITQSPKYLFRKEGQNVTLSCEQNLNHDAMYWYRQDPGQGLRLIYYSQIVNDFQKGDIAEGYSVSREKKESFPLTVTSAQKNPTAFYLCASSIAAGTYNEQFFGPGTRLTVL.

This clone turned up a few times. The chain recombines TRBV28 with TRBJ2-7; 9 bases align to TRBD2. V was pared by 2 bases and J by 2 bases, with 7 bases of the junction left unmatched. Per the germline V gene, CDR1 is MDHEN and CDR2 is SYDVKM. The length of the CDR3 is 16 residues. CDR3 protein: CASSLGAGGPAYEQYF. CDR3 DNA: TGTGCCAGCAGTTTAGGAGCGGGAGGCCCTGCCTACGAGCAGTACTTC.

This chain connects TRBV6-5 to TRBJ2-1, with TRBD1 identical over 7 bases. V was pared by 6 bases and J by 8 bases, with 10 bases of the junction left unmatched. Germline loops: CDR1 MNHEY, CDR2 SVGAGI. The CDR3 has 14 amino acids. The CDR3 sequence: CASSSGTVSYEQFF. The CDR3, as DNA: TGTGCCAGCAGCTCCGGGACAGTATCTTATGAGCAGTTCTTC.

The rearrangement uses TRBV7-2 and TRBJ2-2; 7 positions agree with TRBD2. Germline V gene lookup returns CDR1 SGHTA and CDR2 FQGNSA. The CDR3 covers 14 residues. V gave up 0 bases and J gave up 5 bases; unmatched junction bases: 0. The CDR3 nucleotides are TGTGCCAGCAGCTTAGCAGCGGGAACCGGGGAGCTGTTTTTT. Amino acid sequence: CASSLAAGTGELFF.

This chain links TRBV7-2 with TRBJ1-2, with D possibly TRBD1 on 5 matching bases. Trimming stripped 5 bases from V and 5 bases from J, with 15 bases between. The CDR3 is 14 amino acids. Germline V CDR1 and CDR2: SGHTA, FQGNSA. The CDR3 sequence is CASSQDKWGYGYTF. CDR3 nucleotides: TGTGCCAGCAGCCAAGATAAGTGGGGGTATGGCTACACCTTC. Together with reference TRBV7-2 and TRBJ1-2, the CDR3 gives the full variable domain: GAGVSQSPSNKVTEKGKDVELRCDPISGHTALYWYRQSLGQGLEFLIYFQGNSAPDKSGLPSDRFSAERTGGSVSTLTIQRTQQEDSAVYLCASSQDKWGYGYTFGSGTRLTVV.

This chain connects TRBV6-5 to TRBJ2-3; 8 bases align to TRBD2. V trimming: 6 bases; J trimming: 3 bases; junction bases outside the gene matches: 2. This CDR3 spans 13 amino acids. The germline V gene has CDR1 MNHEY and CDR2 SVGAGI. The CDR3, as DNA: TGTGCCAGCAGGAGCGGGAGAACAGATACGCAGTATTTT. Its translation is CASRSGRTDTQYF.

Ten or more counts support this clone. The V call is TRBV28, the J call TRBJ2-4; D is tentatively TRBD1 or TRBD2 (5 bases each). Per the germline V gene, CDR1 is MDHEN and CDR2 is SYDVKM. Deletions cut 3 bases from V and 6 bases from J, with 9 bases between. The CDR3 consists of 13 residues. CDR3 amino acids: CASSFGAGNIQYF. CDR3 coding DNA: TGTGCCAGCAGTTTCGGGGCGGGAAACATTCAGTACTTC.

This CDR3 is CASSYRAANYGYTF. Here the CDR3 DNA reads TGTGCCAGCAGTTACAGGGCTGCTAACTATGGCTACACCTTC. V and J are TRBV6-5 and TRBJ1-2; no firm D call. Germline values: CDR1 MNHEY, CDR2 SVGAGI. The CDR3 has 14 residues. The germline V and J ends were trimmed by 2 bases and 0 bases, with 7 bases remaining between them.

This clone was counted between two and nine times. The CDR3 loop reads CASSRDRGGSPLHF. DNA of the CDR3: TGTGCCAGCAGCCGGGACAGGGGTGGTTCACCCCTCCACTTT. The chain joins TRBV5-4 to TRBJ1-6; TRBD1 agrees at 10 bases. Germline V gene data show CDR1 as SGHNT and CDR2 as YYREEE (reference sequence). The CDR3 spans 14 residues. The ends lost 4 bases at V and 9 bases at J; junction bases unmatched: 4.

The chain has TRBV5-5 and TRBJ2-2; D may be TRBD1 (6 bases). The germline gives CDR1 SGHKS, CDR2 YYEKEE (reference sequence). CDR3 length equals 15 residues. Trimming shortened V by 4 bases and J by 8 bases, and 18 bases separated the two germline ends. The CDR3 sequence is CASSPGANSRGELFF. The CDR3 DNA reads as TGTGCCAGCAGCCCAGGGGCAAACTCTCGTGGGGAGCTGTTTTTT.

This chain links TRBV4-2 with TRBJ2-3, with D uncertain. Trimming removed 2 bases from V and 3 bases from J, with 3 bases in between. Germline V gives CDR1 LGHNA, CDR2 YNFKEQ. The CDR3 contains 12 residues. CDR3 amino acids: CASSQSTDTQYF. CDR3 DNA sequence: TGTGCCAGCAGCCAAAGTACAGATACGCAGTATTTT.

The gene calls are TRBV2 and TRBJ1-1, with 9 bases matching TRBD1. This CDR3 contains 14 residues. Trimming removed 7 bases from V and 0 bases from J; junction bases left unmatched: 3. From germline, CDR1 is SNHLY and CDR2 FYNNEI. CDR3 bases: TGTGCCAGCATCGACAGGGGGATGAACACTGAAGCTTTCTTT. Amino acid sequence: CASIDRGMNTEAFF.

The V gene is TRBV5-3, the J gene TRBJ2-7; D uncertain. TRBV5-3 counts as an open reading frame of uncertain function. This CDR3 has 14 residues. V was cut by 7 bases and J by 0 bases, with 14 bases left in between. This CDR3 is CARPVIPSSYEQYF. The CDR3 nucleotides are TGTGCCAGACCCGTTATCCCGAGCTCCTACGAGCAGTACTTC.

The V and J genes are TRBV13 and TRBJ2-1; TRBD1 agrees at 8 bases. The V gene end was trimmed by 4 bases and the J gene end by 7 bases; junction bases not matched to a gene: 12. Germline-derived CDR1 and CDR2 are PRHDT and FYEKMQ (reference sequence). CDR3 size: 16 residues. In DNA, the CDR3 is TGTGCCAGCAGCTCCCAAAGATCAACAGGGGGTAATGAGCAGTTCTTC. Protein sequence: CASSSQRSTGGNEQFF.

This clone appeared a few times. The chain uses TRBV28 and TRBJ1-1, with D possibly being TRBD1 (6 bases). Germline CDR1 and CDR2: MDHEN and SYDVKM. V lost 6 bases and J 3 bases, leaving 11 bases between the germline ends. The CDR3 length is 13 residues. The CDR3 DNA follows: TGTGCCAGCAGGGGGGACATATACACTGAAGCTTTCTTT. Amino acid sequence: CASRGDIYTEAFF.

The chain recombines TRBV30 with TRBJ2-5, with TRBD2 identical over 9 bases. Germline V CDR1 and CDR2: GTSNPN, SVGIG (reference sequence). J was trimmed by 7 bases and V by 3 bases; bases with no gene match: 6. CDR3 size: 13 residues. In nucleotides, the CDR3 is TGTGCCTGGAGCGGGACTAGCTTCGGGACCCAGTACTTC. Translating it yields CAWSGTSFGTQYF.

This clone has only one observation. The chain recombines TRBV28 with TRBJ2-1; D uncertain. Per the germline V gene, CDR1 is MDHEN and CDR2 is SYDVKM. The V end was cut by 10 bases, the J end by 8 bases, with 15 bases between. This CDR3 is 12 amino acids long. The CDR3: CATTYGRYEQFF. The CDR3 DNA reads as TGTGCCACCACTTACGGACGGTATGAGCAGTTCTTC.

This chain joins TRBV27 and TRBJ2-5; 7 positions match TRBD2. Germline V gene sequence: CDR1 MNHEY, CDR2 SMNVEV (reference sequence). Germline trimming cut 4 bases from V and 1 base from J; bases unmatched to any gene: 6. The length of the CDR3 is 15 residues. CDR3 DNA: TGTGCCAGCAGTTCCTTGGGCGGGAGCCAAGAGACCCAGTACTTC. It is translated as CASSSLGGSQETQYF.

The J gene is TRBJ1-1, the V gene TRBV28, with D unresolved. In germline, CDR1 is MDHEN, CDR2 SYDVKM. The CDR3 has 12 residues. The germline V and J ends were trimmed by 6 bases and 1 base, with 6 bases remaining between them. The CDR3 protein is CASRGRNTEAFF. The DNA of the CDR3 is TGTGCCAGCAGGGGGAGGAACACTGAAGCTTTCTTT.